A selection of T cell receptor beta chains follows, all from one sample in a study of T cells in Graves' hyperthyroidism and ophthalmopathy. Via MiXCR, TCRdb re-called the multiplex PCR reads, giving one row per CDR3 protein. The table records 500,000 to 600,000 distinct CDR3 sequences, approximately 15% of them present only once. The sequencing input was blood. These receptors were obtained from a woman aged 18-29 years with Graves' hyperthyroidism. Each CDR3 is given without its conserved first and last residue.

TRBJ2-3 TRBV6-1 ASSEAWSGIGTDTQY
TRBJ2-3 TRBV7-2 ASSSQGVDTDTQY
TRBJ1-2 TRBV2 ASSEGYRRNYGYT
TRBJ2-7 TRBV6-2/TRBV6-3 ASSQRTSGAFSYEQY
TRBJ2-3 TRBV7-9 ASSLGVAGVTDTQY
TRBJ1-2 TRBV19 ASSIGRGQGNPGYT
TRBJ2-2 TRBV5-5 ASSFPGGGELF
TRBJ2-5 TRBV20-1 SALRGSQETQY
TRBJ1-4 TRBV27 ASLGQGEGKLF
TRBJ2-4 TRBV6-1 ASSRTGSQSNIQY
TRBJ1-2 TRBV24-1 ATSDSRGARGYT
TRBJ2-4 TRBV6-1 ASSPLTGPTGGKNIQY
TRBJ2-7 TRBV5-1 ASSIGQTNYEQY
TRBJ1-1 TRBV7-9 ASSSYRGNTGAF